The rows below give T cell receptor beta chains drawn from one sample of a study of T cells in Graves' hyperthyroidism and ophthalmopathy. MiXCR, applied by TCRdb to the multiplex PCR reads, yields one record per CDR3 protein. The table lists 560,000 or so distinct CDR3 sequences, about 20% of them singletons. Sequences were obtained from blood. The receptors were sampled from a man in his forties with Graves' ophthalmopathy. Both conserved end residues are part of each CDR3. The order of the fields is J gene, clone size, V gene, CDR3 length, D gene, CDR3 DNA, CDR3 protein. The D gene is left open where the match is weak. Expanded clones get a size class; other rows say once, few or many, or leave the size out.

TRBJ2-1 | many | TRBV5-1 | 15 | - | TGCGCCAGCAGCTCAATGACAGGTTCCTACAATGAGCAGTTCTTC | CASSSMTGSYNEQFF
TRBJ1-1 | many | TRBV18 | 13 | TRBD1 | TGTGCCAGCTCCATACAGGGGGCCTCTGAAGCTTTCTTT | CASSIQGASEAFF
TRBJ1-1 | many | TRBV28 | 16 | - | TGTGCCAGCAGTCCCTCAGCAGGTGGGTTGAACACTGAAGCTTTCTTT | CASSPSAGGLNTEAFF
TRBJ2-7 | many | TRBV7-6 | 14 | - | TGTGCCAGCAGCGCCTCCGGGACTCTCTACGAGCAGTACTTC | CASSASGTLYEQYF
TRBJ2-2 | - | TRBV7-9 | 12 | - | TGTGCCAGCAGCCAAGGTGTCGGGGAGCTGTTTTTT | CASSQGVGELFF
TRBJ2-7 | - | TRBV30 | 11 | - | TGTGCCTGGAGGGGCAGGGCCGAGCAGTACTTC | CAWRGRAEQYF
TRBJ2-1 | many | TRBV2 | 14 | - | TGTGCCAGCAGGGTCCGGGGACAAGGAGGTGAGCAGTTCTTC | CASRVRGQGGEQFF
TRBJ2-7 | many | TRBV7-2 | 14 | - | TGTGCCAGCAGCCCGCCGGGGGGCCTTTACCAGCAGTACTTC | CASSPPGGLYQQYF
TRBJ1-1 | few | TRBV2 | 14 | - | TGTGCCAGCAGTGAAACCGCTGGTGACACTGAAGCTTTCTTT | CASSETAGDTEAFF
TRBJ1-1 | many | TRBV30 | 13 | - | TGTGCCTGGAGTATAATCACCGAGACTGAAGCTTTCTTT | CAWSIITETEAFF
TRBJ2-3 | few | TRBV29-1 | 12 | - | TGCAGCGTTGAAAAACGGGATGATACGCAGTATTTT | CSVEKRDDTQYF
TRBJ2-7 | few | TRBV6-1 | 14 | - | TGTGCCAGCACGGGGACTTATAGCTCCTACGAGCAGTACTTC | CASTGTYSSYEQYF